These 17 T cell receptor beta chains were all obtained from the same sample, sequenced in a study of technical replicates of blood from a handful of donors (dated by TCRdb to about 2017). Libraries came from the immunoSEQ multiplex PCR assay. Entries here come from immuneACCESS through TCRdb and include only in-frame sequences with V and J called. Some clones fail to appear in such tables; in the studies checked, an unresolved V gene covers under half of the shortfall, and the cause of the remainder is unknown. The table for this sample lists 98,000 or so clones; under 97% of them were counted only once. The leading ten clones occupy over 0.2% of the sample. Sequencing used T cells isolated from PBMCs. Receptors were obtained from a human donor in good health.

This clone was recorded once. The CDR3 DNA reads TGTGCCAGCACCCCCGGGACAGGGTTTTACAATGAGCAGTTCTTC. Its protein product is CASTPGTGFYNEQFF. The chain combines TRBV2 with TRBJ2-1; TRBD1 agrees at 9 bases. The CDR3 has 15 residues. Germline V CDR1 and CDR2: SNHLY, FYNNEI. V was pared by 7 bases and J by 4 bases, with 8 bases of the junction left unmatched.

The CDR3 DNA follows: TGTGCCAGCAAGACAGTGAACACTGAAGCTTTCTTT. Translating gives CASKTVNTEAFF. The chain carries TRBV7-9 and TRBJ1-1, with D possibly matching TRBD1 (5 bases). CDR1 is SEHNR and CDR2 is FQNEAQ in the germline V gene (reference sequence). Deletions cut 7 bases from V and 0 bases from J, with 6 bases between. The CDR3 spans 12 residues.

CDR3 nucleotides: TGTGCCAGCAGACCACCGGGAGATGACGGCTACACCTTC. It yields the protein CASRPPGDDGYTF. The chain has TRBV7-8 and TRBJ1-2; D unresolved. V gave up 6 bases and J gave up 8 bases, with 16 bases separating them. CDR1 is SGHVS, CDR2 FQNEAQ, per germline. The CDR3 loop spans 13 amino acids.

The chain recombines TRBV21-1 with TRBJ2-7; the D segment call TRBD2 is taken from the table without a DNA check. TRBV21-1 is termed a pseudogene. This CDR3 has 16 amino acids. The CDR3 DNA reads as TGTGCCAGCAGCAAAAGAGAGGGAGGCTCTACCTACGAGCAGTACTTC. It specifies CASSKREGGSTYEQYF.

The V call is TRBV19, the J call TRBJ2-4, with 9 nucleotides matching TRBD2. V trimming: 1 base; J trimming: 1 base; junction bases outside the gene matches: 23. The CDR3 is 23 amino acids. Germline CDR1 and CDR2: LNHDA and SQIVND (reference sequence). The CDR3 reads CASSIAGRSPGTSLLTAKNIQYF. CDR3 sequence (DNA): TGTGCCAGTAGTATAGCCGGGAGGTCGCCCGGGACTAGCCTGTTAACGGCCAAAAACATTCAGTACTTC.

The table lists this clone with a count of one. The chain joins TRBV19 to TRBJ1-5; D is ambiguous. This CDR3 spans 14 amino acids. Looked up from germline, CDR1 is LNHDA and CDR2 is SQIVND (reference sequence). V was trimmed by 3 bases and J by 3 bases, leaving 9 bases between them. The CDR3 here is CASSIGSDNQPQHF. The CDR3, as DNA: TGTGCCAGTAGTATCGGCAGCGACAATCAGCCCCAGCATTTT.

The chain employs TRBV19 and TRBJ1-1; D remains ambiguous. The ends were cut back, 7 bases at V and 1 base at J, with 13 bases in the middle. The CDR3 consists of 14 residues. Germline loops: CDR1 LNHDA, CDR2 SQIVND (reference sequence). The CDR3 DNA sequence: TGTGCCAGTAAAATGTACACGCCGAACACTGAAGCTTTCTTT. Its translation: CASKMYTPNTEAFF.

The rearrangement links TRBV4-1 to TRBJ1-2, with 9 bases identical to TRBD1. The CDR3 runs 16 residues. CDR1 MGHRA and CDR2 YSYEKL come from the germline V gene. V was pared by 3 bases and J by 1 base, with 6 bases of the junction left unmatched. As DNA, the CDR3 is TGCGCCAGCAGCCACCTACAGGGGGCGTTTAACTATGGCTACACCTTC. Protein sequence: CASSHLQGAFNYGYTF.

This chain uses TRBV2 with TRBJ2-3, with D uncertain. The CDR3 length is 13 residues. V dropped 4 bases and J dropped 2 bases, with 7 bases sitting between them. Germline CDR1 SNHLY, CDR2 FYNNEI. The CDR3 region has the DNA TGTGCCAGCAGTGGGCAGGACACAGATACGCAGTATTTT. The encoded protein is CASSGQDTDTQYF.

The gene calls are TRBV29-1 and TRBJ2-5; D is possibly TRBD2 (6 bases). V was clipped by 8 bases and J by 0 bases, with 22 bases between them. Germline V CDR1 and CDR2: SQVTM, ANQGSEA. This CDR3 is 16 amino acids long. The CDR3 loop is CSSTGPGLQYQETQYF. CDR3 nucleotides: TGCAGCTCAACGGGGCCGGGACTTCAGTACCAAGAGACCCAGTACTTC.

This chain connects TRBV29-1 to TRBJ2-5, with a tentative D call TRBD2 (7 bases). CDR1 SQVTM and CDR2 ANQGSEA come from the germline V gene. The ends were cut back, 5 bases at V and 12 bases at J, with 19 bases in the middle. This CDR3 comprises 12 residues. The CDR3 loop reads CSVQPGEGGEYF. The CDR3 nucleotides are TGCAGCGTTCAACCAGGGGAGGGGGGCGAGTACTTC.

The chain combines TRBV5-4 with TRBJ2-1; 10 nucleotides agree with TRBD2. The CDR3 runs 17 residues. Germline V gene lookup returns CDR1 SGHNT and CDR2 YYREEE (reference sequence). V shed 0 bases, J shed 7 bases, and the junction held 10 bases outside the gene matches. The chain's CDR3 is CASSLESSGSYRNEQFF. The CDR3 bases are TGTGCCAGCAGCTTGGAGTCTAGCGGGAGTTATAGGAATGAGCAGTTCTTC.

The chain carries TRBV5-6 and TRBJ2-6; D is unclear. V gave up 1 base and J gave up 0 bases, with 11 bases separating them. Germline CDR1 and CDR2: SGHDT and YYEEEE. The CDR3 contains 17 residues. The CDR3 region has the DNA TGTGCCAGCAGCTTGACCCTGGCGGCCTCTGGGGCCAACGTCCTGACTTTC. Its translation: CASSLTLAASGANVLTF.

The V call is TRBV19, the J call TRBJ2-7; tentatively, D is TRBD2 (6 bases). CDR1 is LNHDA and CDR2 is SQIVND in the germline V gene (reference sequence). V was clipped by 6 bases and J by 6 bases, with 9 bases between them. The length of the CDR3 is 11 residues. The CDR3 region has the DNA TGTGCCAGTAGCGGGAGTGGCGAGCAGTACTTC. Residues: CASSGSGEQYF.

This chain connects TRBV6-1 to TRBJ1-3, with unresolved D. The V end was cut by 6 bases, the J end by 7 bases, with 13 bases between. Germline V gene data show CDR1 as MNHNS and CDR2 as SASEGT. The CDR3 loop spans 13 amino acids. The chain's CDR3 is CASSKYLGNTIYF. DNA of the CDR3: TGTGCCAGCAGCAAATACTTGGGCAACACCATATATTTT.

The genes are TRBV28 and TRBJ1-1, with TRBD1 identical over 8 bases. Germline CDR1 and CDR2: MDHEN and SYDVKM. J gave up 1 base and V 10 bases, and 14 bases lay outside the gene matches. The CDR3 has 16 residues. The DNA of the CDR3 is TGTGCCACCGTAAATACAGGGGGTCACAAGAACACTGAAGCTTTCTTT. This codes for CATVNTGGHKNTEAFF.

This clone was seen just once. V is TRBV7-9 and J is TRBJ1-3; unclear D gene. V dropped 2 bases and J dropped 0 bases, with 14 bases sitting between them. The CDR3 extends over 17 amino acids. Germline CDR1 is SEHNR and CDR2 is FQNEAQ (reference sequence). CDR3 bases: TGTGCCAGCAGCTTATCGGTCAGGAGGAGCTCTGGAAACACCATATATTTT. Amino acids: CASSLSVRRSSGNTIYF.